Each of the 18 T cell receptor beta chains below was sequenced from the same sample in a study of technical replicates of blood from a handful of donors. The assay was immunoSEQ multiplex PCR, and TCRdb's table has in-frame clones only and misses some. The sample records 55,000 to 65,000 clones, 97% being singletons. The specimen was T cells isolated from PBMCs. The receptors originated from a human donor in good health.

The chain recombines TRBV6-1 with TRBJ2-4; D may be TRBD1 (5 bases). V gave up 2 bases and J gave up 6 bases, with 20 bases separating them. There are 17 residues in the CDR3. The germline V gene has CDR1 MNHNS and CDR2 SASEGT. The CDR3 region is CASSESFLLGERNIQYF. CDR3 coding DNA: TGTGCCAGCAGTGAATCGTTCTTGTTAGGGGAAAGAAACATTCAGTACTTC.

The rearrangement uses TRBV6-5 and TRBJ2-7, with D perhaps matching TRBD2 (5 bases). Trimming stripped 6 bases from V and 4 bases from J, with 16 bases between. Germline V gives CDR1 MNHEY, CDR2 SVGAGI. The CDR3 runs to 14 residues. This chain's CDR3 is CASSPAAEGYEQYF. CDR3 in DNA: TGTGCCAGCAGCCCGGCAGCGGAAGGTTACGAGCAGTACTTC.

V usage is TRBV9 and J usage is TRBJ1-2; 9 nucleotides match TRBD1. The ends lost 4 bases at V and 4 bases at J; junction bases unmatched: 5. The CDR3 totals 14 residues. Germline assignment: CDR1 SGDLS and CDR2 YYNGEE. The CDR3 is CASSKGQGIYGYTF. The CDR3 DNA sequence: TGTGCCAGCAGCAAAGGACAGGGGATCTATGGCTACACCTTC.

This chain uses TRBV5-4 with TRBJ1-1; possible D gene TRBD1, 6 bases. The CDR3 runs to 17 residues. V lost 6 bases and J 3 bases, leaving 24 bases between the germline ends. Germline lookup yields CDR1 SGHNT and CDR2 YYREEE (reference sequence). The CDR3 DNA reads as TGTGCCAGCACCCTCCCGACAGGCCCGAAGATGGACACTGAAGCTTTCTTT. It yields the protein CASTLPTGPKMDTEAFF. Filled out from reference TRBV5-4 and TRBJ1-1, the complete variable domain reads ETGVTQSPTHLIKTRGQQVTLRCSSQSGHNTVSWYQQALGQGPQFIFQYYREEENGRGNFPPRFSGLQFPNYSSELNVNALELDDSALYLCASTLPTGPKMDTEAFFGQGTRLTVV.

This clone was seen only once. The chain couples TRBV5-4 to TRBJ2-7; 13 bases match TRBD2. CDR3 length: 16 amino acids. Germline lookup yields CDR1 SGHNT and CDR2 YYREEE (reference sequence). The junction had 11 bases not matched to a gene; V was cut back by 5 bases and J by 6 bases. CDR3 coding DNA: TGTGCCAGCAGACGGGGGACTAGCGGGAATCTTGGCGAGCAGTACTTC. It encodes CASRRGTSGNLGEQYF.

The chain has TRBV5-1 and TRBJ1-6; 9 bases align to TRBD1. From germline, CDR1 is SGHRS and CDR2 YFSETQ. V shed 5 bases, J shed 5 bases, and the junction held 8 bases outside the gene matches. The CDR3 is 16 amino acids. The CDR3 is CASRTETGGNNSPLHF. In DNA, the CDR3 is TGCGCCAGCAGGACCGAGACAGGGGGAAATAATTCACCCCTCCACTTT.

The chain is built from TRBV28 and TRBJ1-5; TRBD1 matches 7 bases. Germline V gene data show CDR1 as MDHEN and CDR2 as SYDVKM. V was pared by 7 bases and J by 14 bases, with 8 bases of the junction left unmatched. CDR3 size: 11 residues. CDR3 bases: TGTGCCAGCAACCGAGACAGGGATAAGCATTTT. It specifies CASNRDRDKHF.

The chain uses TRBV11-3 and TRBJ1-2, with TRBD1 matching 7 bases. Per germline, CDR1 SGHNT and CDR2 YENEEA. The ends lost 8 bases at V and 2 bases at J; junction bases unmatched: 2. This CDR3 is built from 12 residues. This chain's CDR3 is CASAQGNYGYTF. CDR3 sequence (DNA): TGTGCCAGCGCACAGGGGAACTATGGCTACACCTTC.

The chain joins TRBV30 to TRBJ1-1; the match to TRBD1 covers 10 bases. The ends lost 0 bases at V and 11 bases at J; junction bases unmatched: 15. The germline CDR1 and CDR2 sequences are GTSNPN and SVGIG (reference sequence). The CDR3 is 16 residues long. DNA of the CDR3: TGTGCCTGGAGTGTAGAGGTTTGGAGACAGGGGGCTGGGGCTTTCTTT. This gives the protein CAWSVEVWRQGAGAFF.

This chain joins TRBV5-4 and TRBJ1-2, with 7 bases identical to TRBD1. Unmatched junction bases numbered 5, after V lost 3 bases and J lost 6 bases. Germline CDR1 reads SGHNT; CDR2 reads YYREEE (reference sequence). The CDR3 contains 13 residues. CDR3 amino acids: CASSSDRVHGYTF. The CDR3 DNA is TGTGCCAGCAGCTCAGACAGGGTCCATGGCTACACCTTC.

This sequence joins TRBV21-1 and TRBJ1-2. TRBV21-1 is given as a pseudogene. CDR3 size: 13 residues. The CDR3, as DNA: TGTGCCAGCAGCAAAAGGGGAGGCTATGGCTACACCTTC. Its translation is CASSKRGGYGYTF.

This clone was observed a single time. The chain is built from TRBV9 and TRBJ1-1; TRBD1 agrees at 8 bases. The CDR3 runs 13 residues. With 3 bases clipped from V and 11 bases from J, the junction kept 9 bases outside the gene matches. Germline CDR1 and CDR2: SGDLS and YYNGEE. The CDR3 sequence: CASSGQGSAEAFF. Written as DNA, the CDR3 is TGTGCCAGCAGCGGACAGGGGTCCGCCGAGGCTTTCTTT.

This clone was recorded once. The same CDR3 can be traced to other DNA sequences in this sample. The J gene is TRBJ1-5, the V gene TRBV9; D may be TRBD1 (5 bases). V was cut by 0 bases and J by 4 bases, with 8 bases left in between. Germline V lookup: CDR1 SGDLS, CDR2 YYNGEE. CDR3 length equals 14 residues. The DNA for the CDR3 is TGTGCCAGCAGCGTAGGGGGGGGAAATCAGCCCCAGCATTTT. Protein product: CASSVGGGNQPQHF. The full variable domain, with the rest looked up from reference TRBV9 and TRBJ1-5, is DSGVTQTPKHLITATGQRVTLRCSPRSGDLSVYWYQQSLDQGLQFLIQYYNGEERAKGNILERFSAQQFPDLHSELNLSSLELGDSALYFCASSVGGGNQPQHFGDGTRLSIL.

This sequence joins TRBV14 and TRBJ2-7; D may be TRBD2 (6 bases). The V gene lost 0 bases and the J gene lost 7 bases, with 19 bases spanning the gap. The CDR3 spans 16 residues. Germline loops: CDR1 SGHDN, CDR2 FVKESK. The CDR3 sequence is CASSQDPGTPGGEQYF. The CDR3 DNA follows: TGTGCCAGCAGCCAAGATCCCGGTACCCCCGGAGGGGAGCAGTACTTC.

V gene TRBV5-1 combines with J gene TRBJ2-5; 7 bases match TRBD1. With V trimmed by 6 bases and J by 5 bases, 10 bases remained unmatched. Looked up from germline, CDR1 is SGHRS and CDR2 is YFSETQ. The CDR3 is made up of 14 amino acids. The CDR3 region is CASKGEGARETQYF. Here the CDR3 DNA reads TGCGCCAGCAAAGGTGAGGGGGCCCGGGAGACCCAGTACTTC. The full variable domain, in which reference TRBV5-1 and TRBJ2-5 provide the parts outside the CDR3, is KAGVTQTPRYLIKTRGQQVTLSCSPISGHRSVSWYQQTPGQGLQFLFEYFSETQRNKGNFPGRFSGRQFSNSRSEMNVSTLELGDSALYLCASKGEGARETQYFGPGTRLLVL.

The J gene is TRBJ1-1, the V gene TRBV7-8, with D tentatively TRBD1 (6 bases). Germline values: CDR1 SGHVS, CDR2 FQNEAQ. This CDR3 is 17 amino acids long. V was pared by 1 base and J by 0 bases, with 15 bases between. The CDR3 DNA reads TGTGCCAGCAGCTTAGAATTTGTTCGGACAGTGAACACTGAAGCTTTCTTT. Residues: CASSLEFVRTVNTEAFF.

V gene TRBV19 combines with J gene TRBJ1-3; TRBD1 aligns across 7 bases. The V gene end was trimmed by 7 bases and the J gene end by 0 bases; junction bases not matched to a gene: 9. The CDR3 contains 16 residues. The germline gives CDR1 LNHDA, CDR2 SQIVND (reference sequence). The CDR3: CASTPDRPFSGNTIYF. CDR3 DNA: TGTGCCAGTACACCGGACAGGCCCTTCTCTGGAAACACCATATATTTT.

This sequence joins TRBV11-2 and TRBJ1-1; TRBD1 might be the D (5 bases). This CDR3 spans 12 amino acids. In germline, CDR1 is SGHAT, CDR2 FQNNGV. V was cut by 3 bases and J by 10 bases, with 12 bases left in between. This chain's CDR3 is CASSFQGPAAFF. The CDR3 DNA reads TGTGCCAGCAGCTTTCAGGGCCCGGCAGCTTTCTTT. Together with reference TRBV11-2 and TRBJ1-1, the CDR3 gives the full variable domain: EAGVAQSPRYKIIEKRQSVAFWCNPISGHATLYWYQQILGQGPKLLIQFQNNGVVDDSQLPKDRFSAERLKGVDSTLKIQPAKLEDSAVYLCASSFQGPAAFFGQGTRLTVV.